Following are 15 T cell receptor beta chains from one sample sequenced in a study of Ad26.COV2.S vaccination and SARS-CoV-2 variants. The method was immunoSEQ multiplex PCR; TCRdb's version includes in-frame clones alone and lacks a portion of them. The repertoire holds about 390,000 clones, about 85% seen once, with about 3.6% in the top ten. Treatment indicated: around 19 received Ad26.COV2.S at low or high dose, single or two shots; 5 received placebo; per-sample allocation not given. The investigators took samples on day 63 after the first vaccine or placebo injection. The sample was peripheral blood, taken in a trial of Ad26.COV2.S vaccine versus placebo. The receptors here all came from a person aged 18 to 59 who received the Ad26.COV2.S COVID-19 vaccine or a placebo.

The genes are TRBV5-1 and TRBJ2-3; D might be TRBD2 (6 bases). Germline assignment: CDR1 SGHRS and CDR2 YFSETQ. The V gene lost 0 bases and the J gene lost 4 bases, with 9 bases spanning the gap. The CDR3 spans 14 residues. The CDR3 protein is CASSLGLASDTQYF. The CDR3 DNA follows: TGCGCCAGCAGCTTGGGTCTAGCGTCAGATACGCAGTATTTT.

This chain uses TRBV6-4 with TRBJ1-4, with TRBD1 as a possible D gene (5 bases). CDR1 and CDR2 from the germline V gene are MRHNA and SNTAGT. The CDR3 runs 16 residues. Trimming took 0 bases from V and 10 from J, leaving 18 bases between them. CDR3 sequence (DNA): TGTGCCAGCAGTGACTCATCTGCGGCAGGGATTGGAAAACTGTTTTTT. The encoded protein is CASSDSSAAGIGKLFF.

The genes are TRBV6-5 and TRBJ2-5; either TRBD1 or TRBD2 may fit D (6 bases each). This CDR3 has 13 amino acids. From germline, CDR1 is MNHEY and CDR2 SVGAGI. V lost 6 bases to trimming and J lost 5 bases, with 13 bases between them. Written as DNA, the CDR3 is TGTGCCAGCAGGACAGGAGGGTCGGAGACCCAGTACTTC. Its protein is CASRTGGSETQYF.

This clone was recorded only once. The CDR3 region is CSAPDRNTGELFF. The CDR3 nucleotides read TGCAGCGCCCCTGACAGGAACACCGGGGAGCTGTTTTTT. This chain links TRBV29-1 with TRBJ2-2, with D perhaps matching TRBD1 (5 bases). CDR3 length: 13 residues. Germline V gives CDR1 SQVTM, CDR2 ANQGSEA. The ends were cut back, 7 bases at V and 1 base at J, with 10 bases in the middle.

The V gene is TRBV7-8, the J gene TRBJ1-5, with D hard to call. V lost 3 bases, J lost 2 bases, and 5 bases lay in between. The CDR3 is 13 amino acids. CDR1 is SGHVS, CDR2 FQNEAQ, per germline. CDR3 loop: CASSFRGNQPQHF. Written as DNA, the CDR3 is TGTGCCAGCAGCTTTCGAGGCAATCAGCCCCAGCATTTT.

This rearrangement joins TRBV11-2 to TRBJ1-2, with D possibly matching TRBD1 (5 bases). Germline V CDR1 and CDR2: SGHAT, FQNNGV. The CDR3 totals 14 residues. Trimming shortened V by 4 bases and J by 5 bases, and 14 bases separated the two germline ends. The CDR3 reads CASSSLRGAYGYTF. The CDR3 region has the DNA TGTGCCAGCAGCTCTCTAAGGGGAGCGTATGGCTACACCTTC.

The chain joins TRBV6-5 to TRBJ1-5; the D gene is possibly TRBD1 (5 bases). With 0 bases removed from V and 2 bases from J, the gap between germline ends came to 11 bases. The germline CDR1 and CDR2 sequences are MNHEY and SVGAGI. This CDR3 has 16 residues. CDR3 in amino acids: CASSYSFETGNQPQHF. The CDR3 region has the DNA TGTGCCAGCAGTTACTCGTTTGAGACAGGCAATCAGCCCCAGCATTTT.

The V gene is TRBV21-1, the J gene TRBJ1-1; TRBD1 is the table's D call, not checked against the DNA. TRBV21-1 is noted as a pseudogene. CDR3 size: 15 residues. The CDR3 protein is CASSNVLAGYTEAFF. Here the CDR3 DNA reads TGTGCCAGCTCCAATGTACTGGCAGGGTATACTGAAGCTTTCTTT.

The chain employs TRBV9 and TRBJ1-2; 12 bases are a match to TRBD1. V gave up 0 bases and J gave up 4 bases; unmatched junction bases: 7. Germline V lookup: CDR1 SGDLS, CDR2 YYNGEE. This CDR3 spans 17 amino acids. The CDR3 sequence is CASSVGIGDRGLYGYTF. CDR3 in DNA: TGTGCCAGCAGCGTAGGGATAGGGGACAGGGGGCTCTATGGCTACACCTTC.

The V call is TRBV6-1, the J call TRBJ1-6, with 10 bases fitting TRBD1. V lost 1 base and J lost 13; bases outside the gene matches: 16. The CDR3 runs to 18 residues. The germline CDR1 and CDR2 sequences are MNHNS and SASEGT. In DNA form, the CDR3 reads TGTGCCAGCAGTGAAGTCCCGACAGGGGGCAGTGGGGGGATTCCCCTCCACTTT. Protein: CASSEVPTGGSGGIPLHF.

The chain joins TRBV2 to TRBJ1-1; D perhaps matches TRBD1 (5 bases). Germline-derived CDR1 and CDR2 are SNHLY and FYNNEI. The V gene lost 3 bases and the J gene lost 4 bases, with 9 bases spanning the gap. CDR3 length: 13 amino acids. This CDR3 is CASSDPGGTEAFF. The CDR3 DNA follows: TGTGCCAGCAGTGATCCGGGGGGCACTGAAGCTTTCTTT.

V usage is TRBV19 and J usage is TRBJ1-5, with D uncertain. This CDR3 spans 15 amino acids. V was shortened by 5 bases and J by 2 bases, with 13 bases between the two germline ends. Germline V gene lookup returns CDR1 LNHDA and CDR2 SQIVND (reference sequence). As DNA, the CDR3 is TGTGCCAGTAGTCTAAGTGGGCACCGCAATCAGCCCCAGCATTTT. Residues: CASSLSGHRNQPQHF.

This clone turned up a few times. The chain is built from TRBV4-1 and TRBJ1-1, with 11 bases identical to TRBD1. From germline, CDR1 is MGHRA and CDR2 YSYEKL. This CDR3 region has 17 residues. J was trimmed by 2 bases and V by 3 bases; bases with no gene match: 8. The CDR3 is CASSQPRTGGLNTEAFF. CDR3 coding DNA: TGCGCCAGCAGCCAGCCAAGGACAGGGGGCCTCAACACTGAAGCTTTCTTT.

The chain employs TRBV4-3 and TRBJ2-7; no definite D call. V shed 0 bases and J shed 5 bases, with 8 bases lying between them. Germline V gene data show CDR1 as LGHNA and CDR2 as YSLEER. The CDR3 covers 13 residues. The CDR3 here is CASSQDHADEQYF. CDR3 coding DNA: TGCGCCAGCAGCCAAGATCACGCCGACGAGCAGTACTTC.

This clone was detected once. V and J are TRBV7-9 and TRBJ2-5; TRBD1 or TRBD2 may be the D gene (5 bases each). The CDR3 runs 12 residues. The V and J ends lost 7 bases and 5 bases respectively, with 11 bases between them. Germline values: CDR1 SEHNR, CDR2 FQNEAQ (reference sequence). Written as DNA, the CDR3 is TGTGCCAGCACCGGTTGGGGGGAGACCCAGTACTTC. Translated, it gives CASTGWGETQYF.